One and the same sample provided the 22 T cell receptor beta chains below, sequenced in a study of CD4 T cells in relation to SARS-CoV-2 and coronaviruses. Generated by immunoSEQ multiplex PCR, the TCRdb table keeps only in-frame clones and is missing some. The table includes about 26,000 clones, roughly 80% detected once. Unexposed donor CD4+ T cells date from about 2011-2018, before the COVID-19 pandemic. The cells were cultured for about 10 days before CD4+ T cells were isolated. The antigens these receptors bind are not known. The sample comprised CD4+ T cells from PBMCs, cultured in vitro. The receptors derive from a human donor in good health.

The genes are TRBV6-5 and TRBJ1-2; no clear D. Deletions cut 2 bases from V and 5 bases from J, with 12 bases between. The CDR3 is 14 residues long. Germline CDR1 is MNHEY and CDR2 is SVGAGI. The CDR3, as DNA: TGTGCCAGCAGTTACGACACCCTGGGGTATGGCTACACCTTC. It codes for CASSYDTLGYGYTF.

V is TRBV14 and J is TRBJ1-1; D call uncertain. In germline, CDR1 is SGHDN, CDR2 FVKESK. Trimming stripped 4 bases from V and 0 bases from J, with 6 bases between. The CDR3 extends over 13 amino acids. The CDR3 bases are TGTGCCAGCAGCCTCACAGTGAACACTGAAGCTTTCTTT. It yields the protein CASSLTVNTEAFF.

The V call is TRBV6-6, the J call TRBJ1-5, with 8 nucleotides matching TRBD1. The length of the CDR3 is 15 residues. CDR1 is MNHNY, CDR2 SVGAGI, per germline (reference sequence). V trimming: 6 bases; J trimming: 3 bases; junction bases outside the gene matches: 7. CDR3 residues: CASRTGTGDNQPQHF. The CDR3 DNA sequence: TGTGCCAGCAGAACCGGGACAGGCGACAATCAGCCCCAGCATTTT.

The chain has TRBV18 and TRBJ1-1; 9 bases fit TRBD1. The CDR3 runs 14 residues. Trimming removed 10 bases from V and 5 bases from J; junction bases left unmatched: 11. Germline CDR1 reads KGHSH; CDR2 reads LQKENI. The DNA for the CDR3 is TGTGCCACCACCCGGGACAGGGTCGTGACTGAAGCTTTCTTT. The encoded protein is CATTRDRVVTEAFF.

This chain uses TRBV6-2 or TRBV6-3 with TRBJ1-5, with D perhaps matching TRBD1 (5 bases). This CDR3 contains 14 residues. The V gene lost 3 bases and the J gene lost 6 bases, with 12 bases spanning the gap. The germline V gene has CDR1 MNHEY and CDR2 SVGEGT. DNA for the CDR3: TGTGCCAGCAGTTATTCGATTGGGGGTCAGCCCCAGCATTTT. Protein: CASSYSIGGQPQHF.

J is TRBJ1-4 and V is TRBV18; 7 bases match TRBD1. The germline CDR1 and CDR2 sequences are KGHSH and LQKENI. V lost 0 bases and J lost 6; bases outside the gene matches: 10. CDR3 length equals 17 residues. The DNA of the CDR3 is TGTGCCAGCTCACCACCGTATGGAGGGGGCATGGATGAAAAACTGTTTTTT. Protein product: CASSPPYGGGMDEKLFF.

DNA of the CDR3: TGTGCCAGCAGCTTAGACTGGCCTGGGGGTGAGCAGTTCTTC. Amino acids: CASSLDWPGGEQFF. The rearrangement links TRBV11-3 to TRBJ2-1, with D perhaps being TRBD1 or TRBD2 (5 bases each). In germline, CDR1 is SGHNT, CDR2 YENEEA. CDR3 length equals 14 residues. The V and J ends lost 0 bases and 9 bases respectively, with 12 bases between them.

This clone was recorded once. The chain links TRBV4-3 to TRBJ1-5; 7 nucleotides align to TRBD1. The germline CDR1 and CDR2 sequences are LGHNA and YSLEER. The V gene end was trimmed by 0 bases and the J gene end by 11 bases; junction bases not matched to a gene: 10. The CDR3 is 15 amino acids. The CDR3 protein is CASSQDFTGVWAQHF. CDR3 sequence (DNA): TGCGCCAGCAGCCAAGATTTCACAGGGGTCTGGGCCCAGCATTTT.

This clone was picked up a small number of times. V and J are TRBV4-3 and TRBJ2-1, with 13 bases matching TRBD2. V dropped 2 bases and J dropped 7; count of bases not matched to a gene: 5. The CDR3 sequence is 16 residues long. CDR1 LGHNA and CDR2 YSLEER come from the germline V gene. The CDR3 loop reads CASSQPGTSGVNEQFF. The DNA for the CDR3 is TGCGCCAGCAGCCAACCCGGGACTAGCGGGGTTAATGAGCAGTTCTTC.

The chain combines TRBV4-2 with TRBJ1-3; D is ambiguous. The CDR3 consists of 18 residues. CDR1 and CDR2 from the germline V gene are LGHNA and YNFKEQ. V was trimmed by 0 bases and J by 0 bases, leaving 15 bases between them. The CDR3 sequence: CASSQESLQYSSGNTIYF. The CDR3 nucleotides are TGTGCCAGCAGCCAAGAAAGTCTACAGTACTCCTCTGGAAACACCATATATTTT.

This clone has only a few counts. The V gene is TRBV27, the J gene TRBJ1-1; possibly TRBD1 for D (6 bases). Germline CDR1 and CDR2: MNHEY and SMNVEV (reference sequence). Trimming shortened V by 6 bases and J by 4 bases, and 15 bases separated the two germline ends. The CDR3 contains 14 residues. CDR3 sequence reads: CASRGHGGSTEAFF. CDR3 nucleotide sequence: TGTGCCAGCAGGGGACACGGTGGTTCCACTGAAGCTTTCTTT.

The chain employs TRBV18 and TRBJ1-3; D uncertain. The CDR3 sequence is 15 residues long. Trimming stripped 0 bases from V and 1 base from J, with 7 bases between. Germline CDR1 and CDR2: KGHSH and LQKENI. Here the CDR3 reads CASSPPVGSGNTIYF. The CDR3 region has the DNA TGTGCCAGCTCACCACCGGTCGGGTCTGGAAACACCATATATTTT.

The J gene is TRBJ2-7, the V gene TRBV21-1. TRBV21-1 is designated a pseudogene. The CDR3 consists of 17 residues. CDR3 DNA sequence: TGTGCCAGCAGCTTCGGGCGGAGACCTATCTTCTCCTACGAGCAGTACTTC. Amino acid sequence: CASSFGRRPIFSYEQYF.

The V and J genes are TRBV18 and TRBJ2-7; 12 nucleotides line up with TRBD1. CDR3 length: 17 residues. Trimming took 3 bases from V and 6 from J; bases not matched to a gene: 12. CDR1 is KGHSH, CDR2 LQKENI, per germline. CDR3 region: CASSPDRGDRGRGEQYF. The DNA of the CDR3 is TGTGCCAGCTCACCGGACCGGGGGGACAGGGGGCGCGGCGAGCAGTACTTC. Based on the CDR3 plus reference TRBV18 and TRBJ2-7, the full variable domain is NAGVMQNPRHLVRRRGQEARLRCSPMKGHSHVYWYRQLPEEGLKFMVYLQKENIIDESGMPKERFSAEFPKEGPSILRIQQVVRGDSAAYFCASSPDRGDRGRGEQYFGPGTRLTVT.

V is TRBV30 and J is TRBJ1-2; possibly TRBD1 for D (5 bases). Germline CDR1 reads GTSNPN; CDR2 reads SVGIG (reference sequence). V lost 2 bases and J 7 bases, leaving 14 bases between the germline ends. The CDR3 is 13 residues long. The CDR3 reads CAWSLWQGSGYTF. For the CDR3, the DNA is TGTGCCTGGAGTCTCTGGCAGGGATCTGGCTACACCTTC. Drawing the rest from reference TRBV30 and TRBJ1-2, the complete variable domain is SQTIHQWPATLVQPVGSPLSLECTVEGTSNPNLYWYRQAAGRGLQLLFYSVGIGQISSEVPQNLSASRPQDRQFILSSKKLLLSDSGFYLCAWSLWQGSGYTFGSGTRLTVV.

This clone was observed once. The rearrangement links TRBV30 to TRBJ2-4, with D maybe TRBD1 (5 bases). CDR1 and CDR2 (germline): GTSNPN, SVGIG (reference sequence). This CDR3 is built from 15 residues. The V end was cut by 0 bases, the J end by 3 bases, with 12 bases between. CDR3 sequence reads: CAWSVLGASKNIQYF. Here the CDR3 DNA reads TGTGCCTGGAGTGTATTAGGGGCTAGCAAAAACATTCAGTACTTC.

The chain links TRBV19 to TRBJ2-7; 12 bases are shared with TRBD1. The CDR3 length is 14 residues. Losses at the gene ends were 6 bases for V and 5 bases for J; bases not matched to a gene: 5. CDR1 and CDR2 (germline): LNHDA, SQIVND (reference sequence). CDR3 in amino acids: CASRSGQGADEQYF. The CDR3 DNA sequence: TGTGCCAGTAGGTCGGGACAGGGGGCGGACGAGCAGTACTTC. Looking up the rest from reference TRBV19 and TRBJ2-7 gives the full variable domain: DGGITQSPKYLFRKEGQNVTLSCEQNLNHDAMYWYRQDPGQGLRLIYYSQIVNDFQKGDIAEGYSVSREKKESFPLTVTSAQKNPTAFYLCASRSGQGADEQYFGPGTRLTVT.

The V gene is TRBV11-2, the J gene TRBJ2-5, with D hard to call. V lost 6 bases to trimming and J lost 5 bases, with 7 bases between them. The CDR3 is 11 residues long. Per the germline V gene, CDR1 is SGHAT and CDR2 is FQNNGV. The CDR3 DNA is TGTGCCAGCAGTCCACATGAGACCCAGTACTTC. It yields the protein CASSPHETQYF.

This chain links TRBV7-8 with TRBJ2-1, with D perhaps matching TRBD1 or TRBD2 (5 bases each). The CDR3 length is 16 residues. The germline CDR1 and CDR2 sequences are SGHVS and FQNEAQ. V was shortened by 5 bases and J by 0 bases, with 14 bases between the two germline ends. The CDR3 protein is CASSPSDGASYNEQFF. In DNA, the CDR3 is TGTGCCAGCAGCCCATCTGACGGGGCCTCCTACAATGAGCAGTTCTTC.

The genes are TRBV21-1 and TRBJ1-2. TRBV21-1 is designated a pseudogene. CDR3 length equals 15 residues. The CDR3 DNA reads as TGTGCCAGCAGCAAATTTTCGTTCGGGGGGGGCGGCTACACCTTC. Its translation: CASSKFSFGGGGYTF.

The DNA of the CDR3 is TGTGCCAGCAGTGAGGTCTTGAATTCACCCCTCCACTTT. Protein: CASSEVLNSPLHF. The rearrangement joins TRBV6-2 or TRBV6-3 to TRBJ1-6; no clear D. CDR3 length equals 13 residues. V was clipped by 5 bases and J by 7 bases, with 9 bases between them. CDR1 and CDR2 from the germline V gene are MNHEY and SVGEGT.

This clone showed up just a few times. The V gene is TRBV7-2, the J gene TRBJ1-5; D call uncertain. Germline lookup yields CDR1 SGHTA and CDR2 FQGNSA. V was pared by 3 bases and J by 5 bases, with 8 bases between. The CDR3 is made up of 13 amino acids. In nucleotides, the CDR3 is TGTGCCAGCAGCTTTCTTGATGATCAGCCCCAGCATTTT. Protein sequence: CASSFLDDQPQHF.